Presented here are 25 T cell receptor beta chains from one specimen sequenced in a study of blood T cell repertoires in COVID-19. Assay: immunoSEQ multiplex PCR; the TCRdb copy retains only in-frame clones and omits some. Of around 280,000 clones listed, around 85% are singletons. The sequenced sample was peripheral blood. All receptors come from a woman aged 50 to 60 with active or convalescent COVID-19.

Regarding this clone: At the DNA level, this CDR3 is encoded by other sequences in the same sample as well. This sequence joins TRBV9 and TRBJ2-7, with 8 bases aligning to TRBD2. Germline CDR1 is SGDLS and CDR2 is YYNGEE. Trimming cost V 0 bases and J 3 bases; bases outside gene matches: 2. The CDR3 contains 14 residues. For the CDR3, the DNA is TGTGCCAGCAGCGTAGCTGCGGGGGGCTACGAGCAGTACTTC. As protein: CASSVAAGGYEQYF.

V gene TRBV20-1 combines with J gene TRBJ1-6; D remains ambiguous. The CDR3 totals 11 residues. Germline CDR1 reads DFQATT; CDR2 reads SNEGSKA (reference sequence). The V end was cut by 1 base, the J end by 11 bases, with 6 bases between. The DNA of the CDR3 is TGCAGTGCTAGAGTTCTACCACCCCTCCACTTT. This gives the protein CSARVLPPLHF.

The chain couples TRBV2 to TRBJ1-4; no definite D call. Germline V gives CDR1 SNHLY, CDR2 FYNNEI. The CDR3 runs 13 residues. The germline V and J ends were trimmed by 8 bases and 3 bases, with 10 bases remaining between them. In DNA form, the CDR3 reads TGTGCCAGCGTGGCTTCCTCTAATGAAAAACTGTTTTTT. It translates to CASVASSNEKLFF.

This chain uses TRBV12-3 or TRBV12-4 with TRBJ2-1; the D gene is possibly TRBD1 (7 bases). This CDR3 contains 13 residues. V was pared by 6 bases and J by 7 bases, with 13 bases between. Here the CDR3 reads CASSHRGGNEQFF. CDR3 sequence (DNA): TGTGCCAGCAGCCACAGGGGAGGAAATGAGCAGTTCTTC.

This clone was observed a handful of times. The gene calls are TRBV14 and TRBJ1-2; the D gene is possibly TRBD1 (5 bases). Germline-derived CDR1 and CDR2 are SGHDN and FVKESK. The germline V and J ends were trimmed by 1 base and 6 bases, with 21 bases remaining between them. The CDR3 is made up of 17 amino acids. The CDR3, as DNA: TGTGCCAGCAGCCAAGGCTGGAGCCCTTCGCAGGGTAATGGCTACACCTTC. Its translation: CASSQGWSPSQGNGYTF.

CDR3 nucleotide sequence: TGCGCCAGCAGCGAGGGACTAGGATTCAGTGGGGAGCTGTTTTTT. Translated, it gives CASSEGLGFSGELFF. The chain uses TRBV5-1 and TRBJ2-2, with 8 bases lining up with TRBD2. With 4 bases clipped from V and 8 bases from J, the junction kept 10 bases outside the gene matches. The germline V gene encodes CDR1 SGHRS and CDR2 YFSETQ. The CDR3 consists of 15 residues.

The genes are TRBV28 and TRBJ1-2, with D unresolved. CDR3 length: 13 amino acids. CDR1 MDHEN and CDR2 SYDVKM come from the germline V gene. The ends were cut back, 2 bases at V and 2 bases at J, with 6 bases in the middle. This CDR3 is CASSLSRNYGYTF. The CDR3 bases are TGTGCCAGCAGTTTAAGTCGGAACTATGGCTACACCTTC.

The CDR3, as DNA: TGTGCCAGCAGCTTGGGGTCGGGGGGGCAAGAGACCCAGTACTTC. It codes for CASSLGSGGQETQYF. The rearrangement links TRBV5-4 to TRBJ2-5, with 8 bases matching TRBD2. The CDR3 spans 15 residues. Germline-derived CDR1 and CDR2 are SGHNT and YYREEE (reference sequence). Trimming removed 0 bases from V and 2 bases from J; junction bases left unmatched: 3. Filled out from reference TRBV5-4 and TRBJ2-5, the complete variable domain reads ETGVTQSPTHLIKTRGQQVTLRCSSQSGHNTVSWYQQALGQGPQFIFQYYREEENGRGNFPPRFSGLQFPNYSSELNVNALELDDSALYLCASSLGSGGQETQYFGPGTRLLVL.

In DNA form, the CDR3 reads TGTGCCAGCAGCTTAACTATTAGCGGGCCTTACAATGAGCAGTTCTTC. This translates into CASSLTISGPYNEQFF. This chain connects TRBV11-3 to TRBJ2-1, with 7 nucleotides matching TRBD2. Looked up from germline, CDR1 is SGHNT and CDR2 is YENEEA. Germline trimming cut 2 bases from V and 4 bases from J; bases unmatched to any gene: 8. The CDR3 has 16 residues. Full variable domain (outside the CDR3, taken from reference TRBV11-3 and TRBJ2-1): EAGVVQSPRYKIIEKKQPVAFWCNPISGHNTLYWYLQNLGQGPELLIRYENEEAVDDSQLPKDRFSAERLKGVDSTLKIQPAELGDSAVYLCASSLTISGPYNEQFFGPGTRLTVL.

The chain employs TRBV6-5 and TRBJ2-3; weak D call: TRBD1 (5 bases). V lost 6 bases to trimming and J lost 3 bases, with 13 bases between them. The CDR3 is 14 amino acids. Germline V CDR1 and CDR2: MNHEY, SVGAGI. The CDR3 DNA follows: TGTGCCAGCAGCTCAGTACAGGCGACAGATACGCAGTATTTT. It translates to CASSSVQATDTQYF.

Of note for this clone: The junction shows a germline mismatch at one end, possibly a read error. The rearrangement uses TRBV7-2 and TRBJ2-3; TRBD2 aligns across 16 bases. The CDR3 has 12 amino acids. The germline gives CDR1 SGHTA, CDR2 FQGNSA. The CDR3, as DNA: TGTGCCAGCAGCTTAGAGGGACTAGCGGGAGGGTTT. It codes for CASSLEGLAGGF.

CDR3 DNA: TGTGCCAGCAGCTTAGAGACAGGGGGATTCGGAGGCTACACCTTC. Protein product: CASSLETGGFGGYTF. V and J are TRBV11-2 and TRBJ1-2; 9 bases are a match to TRBD1. Germline V lookup: CDR1 SGHAT, CDR2 FQNNGV. This CDR3 spans 15 amino acids. V dropped 0 bases and J dropped 8; count of bases not matched to a gene: 7.

J is TRBJ2-7 and V is TRBV18; 8 bases fit TRBD1. V lost 8 bases, J lost 2 bases, and 5 bases stayed unmatched. CDR1 KGHSH and CDR2 LQKENI come from the germline V gene. CDR3 length equals 13 residues. The DNA of the CDR3 is TGTGCCAGCGGGATGACAGGGGCCTACGAGCAGTACTTC. The encoded protein is CASGMTGAYEQYF.

In this sample, this clone turned up once. This sequence joins TRBV7-9 and TRBJ2-1; 9 nucleotides agree with TRBD1. Looked up from germline, CDR1 is SEHNR and CDR2 is FQNEAQ (reference sequence). The trim removed 1 base at V and 6 bases at J, leaving 7 bases unmatched. The CDR3 consists of 16 residues. The CDR3 loop is CASSLGWDRVANEQFF. CDR3 in DNA: TGTGCCAGCAGCTTAGGGTGGGACAGGGTGGCCAATGAGCAGTTCTTC.

In its sample, this clone was seen once. CDR3 in DNA: TGTGCCAGCAGCGCAGGAGCGGGGAGCACCTACAATGAGCAGTTCTTC. It specifies CASSAGAGSTYNEQFF. The chain recombines TRBV5-4 with TRBJ2-1, with TRBD2 identical over 7 bases. Trimming cost V 4 bases and J 2 bases; bases outside gene matches: 9. The germline V gene encodes CDR1 SGHNT and CDR2 YYREEE (reference sequence). The length of the CDR3 is 16 residues.

This chain joins TRBV28 and TRBJ1-5; 7 positions match TRBD1. Germline CDR1 is MDHEN and CDR2 is SYDVKM. The length of the CDR3 is 13 residues. V lost 10 bases, J lost 4 bases, and 7 bases stayed unmatched. The CDR3 coding sequence is TGTGCCACCAAAACAGGGGATAATCAGCCCCAGCATTTT. Protein: CATKTGDNQPQHF.

The chain employs TRBV6-8 and TRBJ1-5, with 11 bases fitting TRBD1. CDR3 size: 15 residues. Germline V gene data show CDR1 as MNHGY and CDR2 as SAAAGT. The V gene end was trimmed by 8 bases and the J gene end by 2 bases; junction bases not matched to a gene: 5. The CDR3 nucleotides read TGTGCCAGCGGACAGGGGGCGGGGGGCAATCAGCCCCAGCATTTT. This sequence encodes CASGQGAGGNQPQHF.

The CDR3 DNA reads TGTGCCAGCAGCGGATTGACTAGCGGGAGGGCCACAGATACGCAGTATTTT. Amino acid sequence: CASSGLTSGRATDTQYF. The chain couples TRBV5-5 to TRBJ2-3, with 14 bases fitting TRBD2. CDR1 and CDR2 (germline): SGHKS, YYEKEE (reference sequence). The CDR3 consists of 17 residues. After removal of 4 bases from V and 2 bases from J, the junction contained 6 bases not matched to a gene. Supplemented by reference TRBV5-5 and TRBJ2-3, the full variable domain reads DAGVTQSPTHLIKTRGQQVTLRCSPISGHKSVSWYQQVLGQGPQFIFQYYEKEERGRGNFPDRFSARQFPNYSSELNVNALLLGDSALYLCASSGLTSGRATDTQYFGPGTRLTVL.

V usage is TRBV9 and J usage is TRBJ1-1, with D possibly matching TRBD1 (5 bases). This CDR3 spans 14 amino acids. Looked up from germline, CDR1 is SGDLS and CDR2 is YYNGEE. V was trimmed by 3 bases and J by 1 base, leaving 10 bases between them. This CDR3 is CASSAGLENTEAFF. As DNA, the CDR3 is TGTGCCAGCAGCGCGGGACTCGAGAACACTGAAGCTTTCTTT.

The chain carries TRBV7-8 and TRBJ1-3; D may be TRBD1 (5 bases). There are 13 residues in the CDR3. V lost 5 bases to trimming and J lost 4 bases, with 9 bases between them. CDR1 and CDR2 (germline): SGHVS, FQNEAQ. The CDR3 coding sequence is TGTGCCAGCAGCGGGGCGCAGGGAAACACCATATATTTT. Protein: CASSGAQGNTIYF.

V usage is TRBV5-8 and J usage is TRBJ2-1; a possible D gene is TRBD1 (5 bases). This CDR3 is built from 14 residues. CDR1 is SGHTS, CDR2 YDEGEE, per germline. The germline V and J ends were trimmed by 0 bases and 9 bases, with 13 bases remaining between them. The chain's CDR3 is CASSLVPGIGEQFF. The CDR3 DNA follows: TGTGCCAGCAGCTTGGTTCCAGGGATCGGTGAGCAGTTCTTC.

The chain employs TRBV7-8 and TRBJ2-3; tentatively, D is TRBD2 (6 bases). This CDR3 contains 13 residues. The ends were cut back, 5 bases at V and 5 bases at J, with 11 bases in the middle. The germline gives CDR1 SGHVS, CDR2 FQNEAQ. CDR3 coding DNA: TGTGCCAGCAGCCGACTAGTGGGAGATACGCAGTATTTT. The encoded protein is CASSRLVGDTQYF.

This chain joins TRBV5-1 and TRBJ1-2; D is ambiguous. This CDR3 is built from 16 residues. Trimming took 4 bases from V and 3 from J, leaving 19 bases between them. In germline, CDR1 is SGHRS, CDR2 YFSETQ. The CDR3 region has the DNA TGCGCCAGCAGCCTAAGACCCGGCCAGAGCGACTATGGCTACACCTTC. As protein: CASSLRPGQSDYGYTF.

V usage is TRBV3-1 (or the pseudogene TRBV3-2) and J usage is TRBJ2-2; the match to TRBD2 covers 12 bases. Losses at the gene ends were 1 base for V and 1 base for J; bases not matched to a gene: 4. In germline, CDR1 is LGHDT, CDR2 YNNKEL (reference sequence). The CDR3 contains 18 residues. The CDR3 DNA is TGTGCCAGCAGCCAAGTACCTAGCGGGAGGGGGAACACCGGGGAGCTGTTTTTT. This gives the protein CASSQVPSGRGNTGELFF.

As concerns this clone: In the same sample, other DNA sequences code for this CDR3. The chain couples TRBV20-1 to TRBJ1-2; 8 bases match TRBD1. CDR3 size: 13 residues. V lost 3 bases, J lost 8 bases, and 8 bases stayed unmatched. CDR1 and CDR2 (germline): DFQATT, SNEGSKA (reference sequence). The CDR3, as DNA: TGCAGTGCTAGTGGGCAGGGGGCTTACGGCTACACCTTC. It encodes CSASGQGAYGYTF.